This T cell receptor beta chain derives from a study of regulatory T cells in long-lasting Graves disease. There are 14 residues in the CDR3. The V end lost 6 bases, the J end lost 0 bases, and 9 bases lay between the germline ends. Germline V CDR1 and CDR2: ENHRY, SYGVKD. Noted time point: persistent/refractory GD, antithyroid drugs over 5 years with positive TRAb. From RNA extracted from PBMCs, the TCR library was made. This clonotype occurred many times. The antigen remains unidentified. Building the TCR beta libraries relied on iRepertoire HTBI primers, and CDR3 regions underwent Arm-PCR. Original methodology: Spanning all samples, the identified segments comprised about 62 TRBV and 14 TRBJ. TCRdb processed the multiplex PCR reads anew with MiXCR; each CDR3 protein has one entry. The V and J calls were determined by TCRdb, not by the authors. In the table there are about 660,000 distinct CDR3 sequences, approximately 31% of which are singletons.

Overall study results and limits: The persistent group shared about 2,600 public clonotypes, more than the 966 shared by new patients. Lower TCR diversity was seen in persistent Graves' patients than in newly diagnosed ones. Samples came from peripheral blood alone, without thyroid tissue.

The clonotype comes from a female donor with Graves disease. This material consisted of peripheral blood mononuclear cells (PBMCs), taken when the disease was refractory, from a patient treated with antithyroid drugs. V is TRBV10-3 and J is TRBJ1-5; D uncertain. The CDR3 nucleotides read TGTGCCATCAGCCCCGATTATAGCAATCAGCCCCAGCATTTT. Translated, it gives CAISPDYSNQPQHF.